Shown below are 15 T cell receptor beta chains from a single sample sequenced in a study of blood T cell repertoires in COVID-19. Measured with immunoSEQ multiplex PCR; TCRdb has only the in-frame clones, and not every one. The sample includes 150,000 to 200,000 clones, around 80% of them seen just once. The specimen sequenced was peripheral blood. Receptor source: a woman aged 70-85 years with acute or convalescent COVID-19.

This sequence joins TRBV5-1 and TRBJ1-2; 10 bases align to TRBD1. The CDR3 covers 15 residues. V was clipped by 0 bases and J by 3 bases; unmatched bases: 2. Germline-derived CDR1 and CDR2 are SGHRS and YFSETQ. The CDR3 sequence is CASSLVGTGDYGYTF. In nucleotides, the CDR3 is TGCGCCAGCAGCTTGGTAGGGACAGGGGACTATGGCTACACCTTC.

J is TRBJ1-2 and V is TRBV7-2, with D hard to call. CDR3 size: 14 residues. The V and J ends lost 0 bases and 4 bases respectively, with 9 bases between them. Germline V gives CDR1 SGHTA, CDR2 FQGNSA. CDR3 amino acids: CASSLAHSFYGYTF. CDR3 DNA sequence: TGTGCCAGCAGCTTAGCGCACAGTTTCTATGGCTACACCTTC.

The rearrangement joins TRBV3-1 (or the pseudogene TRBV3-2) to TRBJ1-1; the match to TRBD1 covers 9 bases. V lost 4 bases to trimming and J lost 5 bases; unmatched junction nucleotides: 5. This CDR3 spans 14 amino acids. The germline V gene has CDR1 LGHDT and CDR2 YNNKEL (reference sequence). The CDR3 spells CASSPRDRETEAFF. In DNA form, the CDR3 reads TGTGCCAGCAGCCCACGGGACAGGGAAACTGAAGCTTTCTTT.

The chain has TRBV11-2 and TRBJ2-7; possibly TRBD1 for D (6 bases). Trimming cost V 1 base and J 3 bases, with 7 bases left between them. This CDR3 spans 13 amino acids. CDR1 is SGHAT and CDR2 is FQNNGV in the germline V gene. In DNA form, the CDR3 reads TGTGCCAGCAGCTTAGGCAGGGGCTACGAGCAGTACTTC. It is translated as CASSLGRGYEQYF.

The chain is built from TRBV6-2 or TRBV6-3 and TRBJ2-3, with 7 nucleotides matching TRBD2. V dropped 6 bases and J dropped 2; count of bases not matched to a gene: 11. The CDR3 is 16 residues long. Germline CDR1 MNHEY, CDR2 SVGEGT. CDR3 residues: CASSPWGGRITDTQYF. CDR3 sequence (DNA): TGTGCCAGCAGCCCCTGGGGAGGGCGGATCACAGATACGCAGTATTTT.

Here the CDR3 reads CASSTDSNSLYGYTF. CDR3 coding DNA: TGTGCCAGCAGCACGGACAGCAACTCCCTCTATGGCTACACCTTC. V is TRBV2 and J is TRBJ1-2, with D possibly being TRBD1 (6 bases). CDR1 is SNHLY and CDR2 is FYNNEI in the germline V gene. With 6 bases removed from V and 4 bases from J, the gap between germline ends came to 18 bases. The CDR3 is 15 residues long.

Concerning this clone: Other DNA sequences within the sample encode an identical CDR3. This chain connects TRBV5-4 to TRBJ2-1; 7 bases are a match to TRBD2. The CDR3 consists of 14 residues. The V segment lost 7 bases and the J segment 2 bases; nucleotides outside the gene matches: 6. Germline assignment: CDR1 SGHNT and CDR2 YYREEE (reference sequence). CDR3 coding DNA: TGTGCCAGCTCGTTAGCGGGCCCCTACAATGAGCAGTTCTTC. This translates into CASSLAGPYNEQFF.

DNA of the CDR3: TGTGCCAGCAGTCCAGCCTACGAGCAGTACTTC. Its protein is CASSPAYEQYF. The J gene is TRBJ2-7, the V gene TRBV28, with D unclear. The V end was cut by 5 bases, the J end by 2 bases, with 4 bases between. Looked up from germline, CDR1 is MDHEN and CDR2 is SYDVKM. This CDR3 region has 11 residues.

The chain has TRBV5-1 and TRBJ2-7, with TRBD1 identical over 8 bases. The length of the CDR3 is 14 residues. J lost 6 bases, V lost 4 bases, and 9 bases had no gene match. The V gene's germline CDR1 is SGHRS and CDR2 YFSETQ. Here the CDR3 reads CASSVDRVGSEQYF. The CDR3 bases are TGCGCCAGCAGCGTGGACAGGGTGGGTTCCGAGCAGTACTTC.

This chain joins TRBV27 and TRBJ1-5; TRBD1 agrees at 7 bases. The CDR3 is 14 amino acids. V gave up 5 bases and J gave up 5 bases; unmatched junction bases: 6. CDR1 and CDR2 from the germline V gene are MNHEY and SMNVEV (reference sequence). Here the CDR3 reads CASSLQGFDQPQHF. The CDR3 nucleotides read TGTGCCAGCAGTCTACAGGGGTTCGATCAGCCCCAGCATTTT.

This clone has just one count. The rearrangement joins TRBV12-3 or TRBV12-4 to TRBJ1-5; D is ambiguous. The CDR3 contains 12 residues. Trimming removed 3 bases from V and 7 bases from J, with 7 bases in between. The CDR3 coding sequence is TGTGCCAGCAGTTTCGAACAACAGCCCCAGCATTTT. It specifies CASSFEQQPQHF.

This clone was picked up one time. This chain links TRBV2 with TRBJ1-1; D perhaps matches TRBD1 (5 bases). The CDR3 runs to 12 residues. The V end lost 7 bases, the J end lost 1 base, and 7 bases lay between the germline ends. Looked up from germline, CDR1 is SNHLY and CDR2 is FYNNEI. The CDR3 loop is CASTGSNTEAFF. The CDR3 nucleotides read TGTGCCAGCACAGGGTCGAACACTGAAGCTTTCTTT.

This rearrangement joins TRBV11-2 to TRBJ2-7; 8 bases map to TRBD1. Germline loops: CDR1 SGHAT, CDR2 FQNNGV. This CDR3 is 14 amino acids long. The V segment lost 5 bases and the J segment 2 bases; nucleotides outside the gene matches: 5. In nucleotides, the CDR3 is TGTGCCAGCAGCACCGACAGGGGACCCTACGAGCAGTACTTC. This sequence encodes CASSTDRGPYEQYF.

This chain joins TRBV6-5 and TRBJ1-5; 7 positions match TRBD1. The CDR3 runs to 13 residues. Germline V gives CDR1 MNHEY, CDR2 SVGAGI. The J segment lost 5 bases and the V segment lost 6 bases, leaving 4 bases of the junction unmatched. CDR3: CASRGQIDQPQHF. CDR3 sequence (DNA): TGTGCCAGCAGGGGACAGATTGATCAGCCCCAGCATTTT.

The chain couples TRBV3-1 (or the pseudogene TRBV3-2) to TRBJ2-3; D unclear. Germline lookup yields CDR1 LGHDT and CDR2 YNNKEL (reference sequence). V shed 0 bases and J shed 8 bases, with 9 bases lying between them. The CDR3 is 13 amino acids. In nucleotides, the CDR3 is TGTGCCAGCAGCCAAGAGGCCCGGAGTACGCAGTATTTT. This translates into CASSQEARSTQYF.